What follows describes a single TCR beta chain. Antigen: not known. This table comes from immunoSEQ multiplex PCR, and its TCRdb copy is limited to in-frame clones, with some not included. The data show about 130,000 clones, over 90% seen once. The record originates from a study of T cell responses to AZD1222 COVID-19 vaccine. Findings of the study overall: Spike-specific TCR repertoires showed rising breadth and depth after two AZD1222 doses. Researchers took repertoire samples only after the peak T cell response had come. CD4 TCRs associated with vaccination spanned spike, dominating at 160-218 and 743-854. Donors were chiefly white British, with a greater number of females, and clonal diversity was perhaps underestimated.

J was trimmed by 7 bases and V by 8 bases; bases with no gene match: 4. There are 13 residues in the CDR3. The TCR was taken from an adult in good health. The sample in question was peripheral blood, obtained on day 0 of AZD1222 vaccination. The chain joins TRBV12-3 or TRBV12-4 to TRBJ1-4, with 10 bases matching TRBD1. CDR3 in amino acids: CASSGQGFEKLFF. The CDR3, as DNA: TGTGCCAGCTCGGGACAGGGGTTTGAAAAACTGTTTTTT.